This T cell receptor (beta chain) was sequenced in a study of blood T cell repertoires in COVID-19. Turning to the study itself: Both acute and convalescent COVID-19 samples were obtained from the United States, Italy and Spain. T cells, B-cell-depleted T cells, or PBMCs supplied cDNA or gDNA.

Per germline, CDR1 GTSNPN and CDR2 SVGIG (reference sequence). The CDR3 totals 12 residues. Trimming pared 4 bases from V and 1 base from J, leaving 6 bases between. Clones were read by immunoSEQ multiplex PCR, and TCRdb kept only the in-frame ones, dropping some. The sample holds more than 8,500 clones, 75% to 85% seen once. Sequenced input: peripheral blood. This clonotype was sampled from a man in his 70s with active COVID-19. The genes are TRBV30 and TRBJ2-3; D not resolved. This CDR3 reads CAWNRGTDTQYF. CDR3 nucleotides: TGTGCCTGGAACCGGGGCACAGATACGCAGTATTTT.